This TCR beta chain emerged from a study of blood T cells in healthy people across ages. Study-wide results and limits: Long-lived donors carried more naive CD4+ cells and greater diversity than aged donors.

Germline loops: CDR1 SGHVS, CDR2 FNYEAQ. Trimming stripped 1 base from V and 5 bases from J, with 11 bases between. This CDR3 region has 15 residues. Together with a sample-barcoded 5' primer, a J-beta primer mix was included in a second PCR lasting roughly 6 to 12 cycles. TCRdb redid the calling of the 5' RACE reads with MiXCR, one entry per CDR3 protein. The sample includes around 990,000 distinct CDR3 sequences, roughly two fifths of them seen just once. This clonotype was seen a single time. Its antigen remains unknown. The receptor's source is a man between 18 and 35 years old in good health. V is TRBV7-6 and J is TRBJ2-2; possible D gene TRBD2, 6 bases. The specimen was blood. CDR3 residues: CASSLENGGTGELFF. The CDR3 DNA is TGTGCCAGCAGCTTAGAGAACGGGGGAACCGGGGAGCTGTTTTTT.